The 24 T cell receptor beta chains reported below all come from one sample, sequenced in a study of cytomegalovirus exposure and HLA in healthy donors. The PCR used 60 Vbeta and 13 Jbeta primers. The protocol was immunoSEQ multiplex PCR, while the TCRdb copy is restricted to in-frame clones and leaves out a portion. Of 250,000 to 350,000 clones in the sample, under 90% were seen once. The material sequenced was PBMCs. All receptors derive from a girl aged 2-10 years in good health and CMV-seronegative.

V is TRBV28 and J is TRBJ2-1, with a weak D call TRBD2 (5 bases). Germline values: CDR1 MDHEN, CDR2 SYDVKM. The V end lost 11 bases, the J end lost 8 bases, and 22 bases lay between the germline ends. CDR3 length equals 14 residues. In DNA form, the CDR3 reads TGTGCCTCTTGCGGACTCGCCCTTGGTCATGAGCAGTTCTTC. Amino acid sequence: CASCGLALGHEQFF.

This chain's CDR3 is CASRDRGENEQFF. The CDR3 bases are TGTGCCAGCAGGGACAGGGGGGAGAATGAGCAGTTCTTC. The chain carries TRBV6-1 and TRBJ2-1; TRBD1 aligns across 10 bases. Germline CDR1 reads MNHNS; CDR2 reads SASEGT. With V trimmed by 6 bases and J by 7 bases, 3 bases remained unmatched. The CDR3 consists of 13 residues.

V is TRBV5-5 and J is TRBJ2-2; no definite D call. Germline V CDR1 and CDR2: SGHKS, YYEKEE (reference sequence). Trimming left V 1 base short and J 2 bases short, with 15 bases between. The length of the CDR3 is 17 residues. The CDR3 is CASSLHMRHLNTGELFF. The DNA for the CDR3 is TGTGCCAGCAGCTTGCATATGAGACATCTAAACACCGGGGAGCTGTTTTTT.

This chain links TRBV30 with TRBJ1-3, with D uncertain. Trimming took off 3 bases at V and 1 base at J, with 4 bases between the two ends. Looked up from germline, CDR1 is GTSNPN and CDR2 is SVGIG (reference sequence). CDR3 length: 12 amino acids. The CDR3 reads CAWRESGNTIYF. DNA of the CDR3: TGTGCCTGGAGGGAGTCTGGAAACACCATATATTTT. The whole variable domain, filled in from reference TRBV30 and TRBJ1-3, reads SQTIHQWPATLVQPVGSPLSLECTVEGTSNPNLYWYRQAAGRGLQLLFYSVGIGQISSEVPQNLSASRPQDRQFILSSKKLLLSDSGFYLCAWRESGNTIYFGEGSWLTVV.

As regards this clone: Additional DNA sequences in this sample encode the identical CDR3. The chain recombines TRBV5-1 with TRBJ2-5; the match to TRBD1 covers 9 bases. This CDR3 spans 13 amino acids. Germline loops: CDR1 SGHRS, CDR2 YFSETQ. V dropped 3 bases and J dropped 5; count of bases not matched to a gene: 2. The CDR3 sequence: CASSSGQGETQYF. For the CDR3, the DNA is TGCGCCAGCAGCTCAGGACAGGGGGAGACCCAGTACTTC.

This sequence joins TRBV6-5 and TRBJ1-3; D is possibly TRBD1 (6 bases). This CDR3 contains 15 residues. CDR1 MNHEY and CDR2 SVGAGI come from the germline V gene. Between the trimmed V and J ends, which lost 4 bases and 0 bases, there was a span of 10 bases. CDR3 region: CASSFGQISGNTIYF. For the CDR3, the DNA is TGTGCCAGCAGTTTCGGACAGATCTCTGGAAACACCATATATTTT.

In the case of this clone: One end of the junction varies from germline; a read error may be responsible. The V and J genes are TRBV4-1 and TRBJ2-1, with 8 nucleotides matching TRBD1. CDR3 size: 17 residues. CDR1 is MGHRA, CDR2 YSYEKL, per germline. The CDR3 loop is CASSQALRDRPYNGQFF. The CDR3 bases are TGCGCCAGCAGCCAAGCGCTACGGGACAGGCCATACAATGGGCAGTTCTTC.

This chain connects TRBV4-1 to TRBJ2-7; a possible D gene is TRBD2 (6 bases). CDR1 and CDR2 from the germline V gene are MGHRA and YSYEKL. The V end was cut by 3 bases, the J end by 3 bases, with 15 bases between. This CDR3 is 15 amino acids long. The CDR3 sequence is CASSHPPGGVYEQYF. CDR3 nucleotide sequence: TGCGCCAGCAGCCACCCCCCAGGCGGGGTCTACGAGCAGTACTTC.

V usage is TRBV29-1 and J usage is TRBJ2-2; TRBD2 might be the D (6 bases). CDR1 is SQVTM and CDR2 is ANQGSEA in the germline V gene. The V end was cut by 3 bases, the J end by 3 bases, with 14 bases between. This CDR3 has 15 amino acids. The DNA for the CDR3 is TGCAGCGTTGAGTGGGCTAGCGTATACACCGGGGAGCTGTTTTTT. This encodes CSVEWASVYTGELFF.

Here the CDR3 reads CASSLSGEYTDTQYF. Here the CDR3 DNA reads TGCGCCAGCAGTCTATCCGGGGAATACACAGATACGCAGTATTTT. This sequence joins TRBV23-1 and TRBJ2-3, with D tentatively TRBD2 (5 bases). TRBV23-1 counts as an open reading frame of uncertain function. This CDR3 spans 15 amino acids. The germline V and J ends were trimmed by 4 bases and 2 bases, with 13 bases remaining between them.

Here the CDR3 reads CASSLVQGIAYEQYF. DNA of the CDR3: TGTGCCAGCAGCTTAGTCCAGGGAATAGCCTACGAGCAGTACTTC. V usage is TRBV7-9 and J usage is TRBJ2-7; perhaps TRBD1 as D (5 bases). This CDR3 has 15 residues. Trimming cost V 1 base and J 2 bases, with 12 bases left between them. Germline V gene sequence: CDR1 SEHNR, CDR2 FQNEAQ (reference sequence).

The chain recombines TRBV21-1 with TRBJ2-7; TRBD2 reflects the table's D call only, with no check against the DNA. TRBV21-1 is deemed a pseudogene. The length of the CDR3 is 15 residues. CDR3 sequence reads: CASPLRRPGAYEQYF. For the CDR3, the DNA is TGTGCCAGCCCCCTGCGCCGGCCCGGGGCCTACGAGCAGTACTTC.

The V gene is TRBV6-1, the J gene TRBJ2-2; 7 bases are shared with TRBD1. J lost 6 bases, V lost 2 bases, and 6 bases had no gene match. The length of the CDR3 is 15 residues. Germline CDR1 MNHNS, CDR2 SASEGT. For the CDR3, the DNA is TGTGCCAGCAGTGAATTTCAGGGGGTGGCCGGGGAGCTGTTTTTT. Translating gives CASSEFQGVAGELFF.

This chain joins TRBV5-6 and TRBJ1-2, with D unclear. This CDR3 is 14 amino acids long. Trimming pared 4 bases from V and 1 base from J, leaving 11 bases between. Germline lookup yields CDR1 SGHDT and CDR2 YYEEEE. The chain's CDR3 is CASSGRWSNYGYTF. The CDR3, as DNA: TGTGCCAGCAGCGGGAGGTGGAGTAACTATGGCTACACCTTC.

The chain carries TRBV27 and TRBJ2-1, with 9 bases identical to TRBD1. CDR1 is MNHEY, CDR2 SMNVEV, per germline (reference sequence). The CDR3 spans 15 residues. V lost 10 bases, J lost 5 bases, and 12 bases stayed unmatched. In DNA form, the CDR3 reads TGTGCCACCAGAGACGGGGACAGGGACCACAATGAGCAGTTCTTC. Its translation is CATRDGDRDHNEQFF.

V usage is TRBV11-3 and J usage is TRBJ1-5, with a weak D call TRBD1 (5 bases). The CDR3 length is 16 residues. Germline lookup yields CDR1 SGHNT and CDR2 YENEEA. Trimming pared 0 bases from V and 0 bases from J, leaving 9 bases between. CDR3 residues: CASSLEQDYSNQPQHF. The CDR3 bases are TGTGCCAGCAGCTTAGAACAGGACTATAGCAATCAGCCCCAGCATTTT.

The chain couples TRBV2 to TRBJ2-1; TRBD2 agrees at 14 bases. The V gene end was trimmed by 8 bases and the J gene end by 2 bases; junction bases not matched to a gene: 5. The length of the CDR3 is 16 residues. Germline V gene sequence: CDR1 SNHLY, CDR2 FYNNEI. CDR3 residues: CASGGTSGSTYNEQFF. CDR3 nucleotides: TGTGCCAGCGGGGGGACTAGCGGGAGCACCTACAATGAGCAGTTCTTC.

The chain joins TRBV28 to TRBJ1-1; 7 nucleotides align to TRBD1. After removal of 6 bases from V and 10 bases from J, the junction contained 11 bases not matched to a gene. The CDR3 totals 13 residues. Per the germline V gene, CDR1 is MDHEN and CDR2 is SYDVKM. DNA of the CDR3: TGTGCCAGCAGCATAGGGACAGAGGGTAGAGCTTTCTTT. As protein: CASSIGTEGRAFF.

This chain connects TRBV11-2 to TRBJ2-7; 11 bases are shared with TRBD1. The CDR3 consists of 13 residues. The trim removed 1 base at V and 9 bases at J, leaving 2 bases unmatched. Germline V CDR1 and CDR2: SGHAT, FQNNGV. The chain's CDR3 is CASSLGTGGGQYF. The CDR3 DNA sequence: TGTGCCAGCAGCTTAGGGACAGGGGGCGGGCAGTACTTC.

This clone was counted a single time. This chain joins TRBV28 and TRBJ1-4, with a weak D call TRBD1 (6 bases). The CDR3 runs to 19 residues. From germline, CDR1 is MDHEN and CDR2 SYDVKM. V lost 4 bases and J 2 bases, leaving 23 bases between the germline ends. The CDR3 DNA reads TGTGCCAGCAGTTCCCCTCTCACAGGGATTAGGCTTACTAATGAAAAACTGTTTTTT. Amino acids: CASSSPLTGIRLTNEKLFF. Full variable domain (rest looked up from reference TRBV28 and TRBJ1-4): DVKVTQSSRYLVKRTGEKVFLECVQDMDHENMFWYRQDPGLGLRLIYFSYDVKMKEKGDIPEGYSVSREKKERFSLILESASTNQTSMYLCASSSPLTGIRLTNEKLFFGSGTQLSVL.

This chain joins TRBV18 and TRBJ1-1; 9 bases line up with TRBD1. CDR3 size: 20 residues. After removal of 1 base from V and 0 bases from J, the junction contained 15 bases not matched to a gene. The germline gives CDR1 KGHSH, CDR2 LQKENI. This CDR3 reads CASSPLGVATGGIMNTEAFF. The CDR3 DNA reads TGTGCCAGCTCACCACTCGGGGTCGCGACAGGGGGTATAATGAACACTGAAGCTTTCTTT.

V and J are TRBV30 and TRBJ1-1; TRBD1 might be the D (6 bases). Looked up from germline, CDR1 is GTSNPN and CDR2 is SVGIG (reference sequence). This CDR3 is 13 amino acids long. Deletions cut 5 bases from V and 2 bases from J, with 12 bases between. Written as DNA, the CDR3 is TGTGCCTGGGTGCGGGGGGGCAACACTGAAGCTTTCTTT. Its translation: CAWVRGGNTEAFF.

The V and J genes are TRBV23-1 and TRBJ1-2, with 10 bases fitting TRBD1. TRBV23-1 is noted as an ORF with a role that remains uncertain. The CDR3 is 18 amino acids. V gave up 6 bases and J gave up 3 bases; unmatched junction bases: 16. The CDR3 loop is CASRRSRDRGSAYYGYTF. CDR3 in DNA: TGCGCCAGCAGGAGGTCCCGGGACAGGGGTTCGGCCTACTATGGCTACACCTTC.

V gene TRBV27 combines with J gene TRBJ2-7; 8 bases agree with TRBD2. Germline lookup yields CDR1 MNHEY and CDR2 SMNVEV (reference sequence). CDR3 length equals 14 residues. V shed 3 bases, J shed 2 bases, and the junction held 3 bases outside the gene matches. In DNA form, the CDR3 reads TGTGCCAGCAGTTTGTCGCGGGGGGCCTACGAGCAGTACTTC. Translation gives CASSLSRGAYEQYF.